The T cell receptor beta chain under discussion was sequenced for a study of T-cell reconstitution after alpha-beta-depleted transplantation in children. Study results and caveats: T-cell numbers and diversity, one year after transplant, stemmed largely from T cells that were newly produced.

Molecular barcoding with unique molecular identifiers was used for the TCRbeta library. Each CDR3 protein gets one entry after TCRdb re-called the PCR reads with MiXCR. This table holds 97,000 or so distinct CDR3 sequences, about 6.8% found once. CDR1 and CDR2 (germline): MNHEY, SVGEGT. V was clipped by 4 bases and J by 0 bases, with 7 bases between them. This CDR3 comprises 14 residues. This clonotype appeared a few times. Its antigen is undetermined. This chain connects TRBV6-2 or TRBV6-3 to TRBJ1-3, with D uncertain. The clonotype originates from a boy aged 2 to 10 with acute lymphoblastic leukemia, due to receive a stem cell transplant. Sample: PBMCs, taken before TCRalphabeta/CD19-depleted stem cell transplant. The CDR3 region has the DNA TGTGCCAGCAGTTCAGGATACTCTGGAAACACCATATATTTT. The encoded protein is CASSSGYSGNTIYF.